The clone carrying this TCR beta chain showed up just a few times. Antigen specificity is unknown. Here immunoSEQ multiplex PCR was the method, and the copy in TCRdb shows in-frame clones only, minus some. The sample contains fewer than 70,000 clones, 80% to 85% of which appear only once. Time point denoted: week 47, end of study. The content of each vaccine dose was 300 ug of mutant IDH1 20-mer peptide, and topical imiquimod accompanied it. The sample is drawn from a study of a mutant IDH1 vaccine in newly diagnosed glioma. Germline CDR1 is MGHRA and CDR2 is YSYEKL. The ends were cut back, 0 bases at V and 5 bases at J, with 16 bases in the middle. The CDR3 has 16 amino acids.

The chain couples TRBV4-1 to TRBJ1-1, with TRBD1 as a possible D gene (5 bases). The material sequenced was PBMCs, taken from a glioma patient whose treatment included an IDH1 peptide vaccine. The receptor comes from a man aged 25 to 40 with glioma. The CDR3 is CASSQDIGRVGTEAFF. The CDR3 region has the DNA TGCGCCAGCAGCCAAGATATCGGCAGGGTTGGAACTGAAGCTTTCTTT.